The 26 T cell receptor beta chains listed next were all sequenced from one sample in a study of early T cells in non-severe SARS-CoV-2 infection. TCRdb processed the 5' RACE reads anew with MiXCR; each CDR3 protein has one entry. The table lists 90,000 to 120,000 distinct CDR3 sequences, over 8.5% of them singletons. Sequencing was carried out using whole blood. Source of these receptors: an adult who was a healthcare worker with PCR-confirmed SARS-CoV-2 infection or an uninfected control (not recorded which).

This clonotype came up a few times. The genes are TRBV28 and TRBJ2-7; D is undetermined. CDR1 is MDHEN, CDR2 SYDVKM, per germline. V lost 5 bases and J 9 bases, leaving 8 bases between the germline ends. The CDR3 spans 10 residues. The CDR3 region has the DNA TGTGCCAGCAGTGATACCTGGCAGTACTTC. Translation: CASSDTWQYF.

This clonotype has just a few counts. J is TRBJ2-1 and V is TRBV5-1, with D uncertain. The length of the CDR3 is 15 residues. Between the trimmed V and J ends, which lost 0 bases and 7 bases, there was a span of 14 bases. CDR1 and CDR2 from the germline V gene are SGHRS and YFSETQ. CDR3 protein: CASSLAAAGGNEQFF. The CDR3, as DNA: TGCGCCAGCAGCTTGGCCGCGGCAGGTGGTAATGAGCAGTTCTTC. Combining the CDR3 with reference TRBV5-1 and TRBJ2-1 gives the whole variable domain KAGVTQTPRYLIKTRGQQVTLSCSPISGHRSVSWYQQTPGQGLQFLFEYFSETQRNKGNFPGRFSGRQFSNSRSEMNVSTLELGDSALYLCASSLAAAGGNEQFFGPGTRLTVL.

This clonotype appeared many times. The J gene is TRBJ2-1, the V gene TRBV6-2 or TRBV6-3; D not certain. The germline CDR1 and CDR2 sequences are MNHEY and SVGEGT. The V and J ends lost 0 bases and 12 bases respectively, with 12 bases between them. The CDR3 covers 13 residues. The CDR3 loop is CASSYSTLLWQFF. In DNA, the CDR3 is TGTGCCAGCAGTTACTCGACTCTCCTGTGGCAGTTCTTC.

This clonotype has a handful of counts. The chain joins TRBV29-1 to TRBJ2-3; TRBD2 matches at 7 bases. This CDR3 is built from 15 residues. Germline CDR1 and CDR2: SQVTM and ANQGSEA. Germline trimming cut 4 bases from V and 3 bases from J; bases unmatched to any gene: 10. The CDR3 here is CSVARVSGKTDTQYF. For the CDR3, the DNA is TGCAGCGTTGCACGGGTCAGCGGGAAAACAGATACGCAGTATTTT.

In its sample, this clonotype was seen a few times. This sequence joins TRBV7-2 and TRBJ2-7; 14 nucleotides line up with TRBD2. The V segment lost 5 bases and the J segment 3 bases; nucleotides outside the gene matches: 18. Germline CDR1 and CDR2: SGHTA and FQGNSA. The CDR3 is 20 residues long. The CDR3: CASSPRGTSGRRARGYEQYF. The CDR3, as DNA: TGTGCCAGCAGCCCCCGAGGGACTAGCGGGAGAAGGGCCAGGGGCTACGAGCAGTACTTC.

This clonotype was observed many times. The chain joins TRBV27 to TRBJ2-2; 7 bases are a match to TRBD1. CDR3 length: 15 residues. Trimming at V came to 4 bases and at J to 6 bases, leaving 8 bases not matched to a gene. Germline assignment: CDR1 MNHEY and CDR2 SMNVEV (reference sequence). The CDR3 reads CASSSPTGSSGELFF. The CDR3 region has the DNA TGTGCCAGCAGTTCTCCGACAGGGTCGTCCGGGGAGCTGTTTTTT.

This clonotype appeared many times. In DNA, the CDR3 is TGTGCCAGTACGGTCGGGAAGGTGGATAGGGGGGAGCTGTTTTTT. Amino acids: CASTVGKVDRGELFF. V is TRBV19 and J is TRBJ2-2; TRBD2 is a possible D gene (5 bases). Per the germline V gene, CDR1 is LNHDA and CDR2 is SQIVND (reference sequence). The CDR3 loop spans 15 amino acids. Trimming stripped 7 bases from V and 8 bases from J, with 20 bases between.

The sample holds many counts of this clonotype. This sequence joins TRBV29-1 and TRBJ2-1; D unresolved. The V and J ends lost 5 bases and 0 bases respectively, with 11 bases between them. This CDR3 comprises 14 residues. The germline V gene encodes CDR1 SQVTM and CDR2 ANQGSEA. CDR3 DNA sequence: TGCAGCGTTAACCGGCAGTCCTCCTACAATGAGCAGTTCTTC. Encoded protein: CSVNRQSSYNEQFF.

This clonotype appeared many times. The genes are TRBV10-2 and TRBJ1-1; perhaps TRBD1 as D (5 bases). Germline CDR1 is WSHSY and CDR2 is SAAADI. Trimming took 2 bases from V and 0 from J, leaving 7 bases between them. This CDR3 spans 14 amino acids. For the CDR3, the DNA is TGCGCCAGCAGTGAGGACAGCATGAACACTGAAGCTTTCTTT. Protein sequence: CASSEDSMNTEAFF.

This clonotype was counted between two and nine times. This chain links TRBV7-2 with TRBJ2-4, with 11 bases aligning to TRBD2. Germline lookup yields CDR1 SGHTA and CDR2 FQGNSA. J lost 6 bases, V lost 3 bases, and 1 base had no gene match. The CDR3 covers 14 residues. CDR3 amino acids: CASSFGTSGNIQYF. Written as DNA, the CDR3 is TGTGCCAGCAGCTTTGGGACTAGCGGAAACATTCAGTACTTC.

There are many counts of this clonotype. This rearrangement joins TRBV13 to TRBJ2-3; no firm D call. Deletions cut 4 bases from V and 7 bases from J, with 12 bases between. Germline V gene lookup returns CDR1 PRHDT and CDR2 FYEKMQ (reference sequence). The CDR3 loop spans 13 amino acids. CDR3 bases: TGTGCCAGCAGCTCCCCAGGCGGCCATACGCAGTATTTT. Translated, it gives CASSSPGGHTQYF.

V usage is TRBV24-1 and J usage is TRBJ2-7; no firm D call. Between the trimmed V and J ends, which lost 1 base and 0 bases, there was a span of 15 bases. The CDR3 loop spans 17 amino acids. Germline V gene data show CDR1 as KGHDR and CDR2 as SFDVKD. Here the CDR3 reads CATSDFTFRTSSYEQYF. The CDR3 region has the DNA TGTGCCACCAGTGATTTTACGTTTCGGACCAGCTCCTACGAGCAGTACTTC.

This clonotype was counted ten times or more. The chain carries TRBV12-3 or TRBV12-4 and TRBJ2-1; 8 positions agree with TRBD1. Trimming at V came to 6 bases and at J to 1 base, leaving 5 bases not matched to a gene. The CDR3 runs to 15 residues. In DNA form, the CDR3 reads TGTGCCAGCAGCTGGCGGACAGGGTCCTACAATGAGCAGTTCTTC. Protein sequence: CASSWRTGSYNEQFF.

This clonotype was counted ten times or more. The rearrangement uses TRBV4-3 and TRBJ1-6; maybe TRBD1 (5 bases). This CDR3 contains 16 residues. Germline-derived CDR1 and CDR2 are LGHNA and YSLEER. Trimming took off 0 bases at V and 8 bases at J, with 14 bases between the two ends. CDR3 sequence: CASSQDPQGGYSPLHF. In nucleotides, the CDR3 is TGCGCCAGCAGCCAAGACCCCCAGGGAGGATATTCACCCCTCCACTTT.

This chain uses TRBV11-3 with TRBJ2-3, with 7 bases lining up with TRBD2. From germline, CDR1 is SGHNT and CDR2 YENEEA. This CDR3 has 17 residues. V trimming: 4 bases; J trimming: 5 bases; junction bases outside the gene matches: 15. CDR3 loop: CASSSSVPGTNQDTQYF. CDR3 DNA: TGTGCCAGCAGCTCATCCGTACCCGGGACTAATCAAGATACGCAGTATTTT.

V is TRBV12-3 or TRBV12-4 and J is TRBJ2-2, with D unclear. V lost 2 bases, J lost 4 bases, and 5 bases lay in between. This CDR3 is 13 amino acids long. The CDR3 here is CASSLWGTGELFF. DNA of the CDR3: TGTGCCAGCAGTTTATGGGGCACCGGGGAGCTGTTTTTT.

This clonotype has ten or more counts. The chain joins TRBV12-3 or TRBV12-4 to TRBJ1-6; no clear D. Trimming left V 3 bases short and J 7 bases short, with 7 bases between. The CDR3 spans 13 residues. CDR3 in amino acids: CASSLDRNSPLHF. CDR3 bases: TGTGCCAGCAGTTTGGACCGAAATTCACCCCTCCACTTT.

V gene TRBV7-3 combines with J gene TRBJ2-3, with 8 positions matching TRBD2. Unmatched junction bases numbered 10, after V lost 3 bases and J lost 5 bases. Per the germline V gene, CDR1 is SGHTA and CDR2 is FQGTGA. This CDR3 spans 16 amino acids. CDR3 region: CASSFGSGGVVDTQYF. As DNA, the CDR3 is TGTGCCAGCAGCTTCGGGAGCGGGGGAGTAGTAGATACGCAGTATTTT.

The sample holds a few counts of this clonotype. CDR3 sequence reads: CASSLGEAKYSQLAKNIQYF. CDR3 DNA: TGTGCCAGCAGTTTAGGGGAGGCCAAGTATTCCCAGCTAGCCAAAAACATTCAGTACTTC. The V call is TRBV28, the J call TRBJ2-4, with D possibly matching TRBD2 (6 bases). The germline V and J ends were trimmed by 2 bases and 0 bases, with 23 bases remaining between them. Germline V CDR1 and CDR2: MDHEN, SYDVKM. The CDR3 covers 20 residues.

The chain joins TRBV18 to TRBJ2-7; the match to TRBD1 covers 9 bases. This CDR3 is 13 amino acids long. Germline values: CDR1 KGHSH, CDR2 LQKENI. V was pared by 8 bases and J by 4 bases, with 6 bases of the junction left unmatched. The chain's CDR3 is CASRSDRGYEQYF. The CDR3 DNA follows: TGTGCCAGCCGCTCGGACAGGGGATACGAGCAGTACTTC.

J is TRBJ2-1 and V is TRBV7-2; D uncertain. Trimming shortened V by 1 base and J by 9 bases, and 16 bases separated the two germline ends. The CDR3 consists of 15 residues. Per germline, CDR1 SGHTA and CDR2 FQGNSA. The CDR3 DNA is TGTGCCAGCAGCTTAGAGGGAATCGACTCTGGTGAGCAGTTCTTC. It encodes CASSLEGIDSGEQFF.

This clonotype was recorded many times. This chain joins TRBV7-9 and TRBJ2-1, with 8 nucleotides matching TRBD2. This CDR3 region has 16 residues. Losses at the gene ends were 5 bases for V and 6 bases for J; bases not matched to a gene: 12. The germline gives CDR1 SEHNR, CDR2 FQNEAQ (reference sequence). In nucleotides, the CDR3 is TGTGCCAGCAGCCAGTTAGCGGGGTCGAAACCCAATGAGCAGTTCTTC. It encodes CASSQLAGSKPNEQFF.

The chain recombines TRBV29-1 with TRBJ1-1; no reliable D call. The CDR3 runs 11 residues. Trimming left V 7 bases short and J 1 base short, with 7 bases between. CDR1 is SQVTM, CDR2 ANQGSEA, per germline. The CDR3 sequence: CSAARNTEAFF. The DNA for the CDR3 is TGCAGCGCGGCTCGGAACACTGAAGCTTTCTTT.

Ten or more counts support this clonotype. The rearrangement joins TRBV6-1 to TRBJ2-4; D gene ambiguous. There are 16 residues in the CDR3. Germline CDR1 is MNHNS and CDR2 is SASEGT. The V gene lost 0 bases and the J gene lost 1 base, with 10 bases spanning the gap. The CDR3 loop reads CASSEAGSQAKNIQYF. For the CDR3, the DNA is TGTGCCAGCAGTGAAGCGGGGTCTCAGGCCAAAAACATTCAGTACTTC.

This clonotype came up many times. The chain uses TRBV7-6 and TRBJ2-4, with 10 positions matching TRBD2. V trimming: 4 bases; J trimming: 9 bases; junction bases outside the gene matches: 6. The germline CDR1 and CDR2 sequences are SGHVS and FNYEAQ. The CDR3 extends over 14 amino acids. The DNA for the CDR3 is TGTGCCAGCAGCTCTGTAGCGGGAGGCGGCATTCAGTACTTC. It specifies CASSSVAGGGIQYF.

This clonotype was observed a few times. The chain joins TRBV4-1 to TRBJ1-1; TRBD1 is a possible D gene (5 bases). From germline, CDR1 is MGHRA and CDR2 YSYEKL. V dropped 0 bases and J dropped 6 bases, with 11 bases sitting between them. The CDR3 sequence is 14 residues long. CDR3 in amino acids: CASSQDRGISEAFF. In nucleotides, the CDR3 is TGCGCCAGCAGCCAAGACCGGGGGATCTCTGAAGCTTTCTTT.